Presented here are 8 T cell receptor beta chains from one specimen sequenced in a study of blood T cell repertoires in COVID-19. Sequencing used immunoSEQ multiplex PCR; TCRdb keeps in-frame clones, though not all of them. Among about 200,000 clones listed, approximately 78% were seen once. The sample comprised peripheral blood. Receptor source: an elderly woman with acute or convalescent COVID-19.

The chain carries TRBV18 and TRBJ1-1; D not resolved. This CDR3 contains 15 residues. Trimming took off 0 bases at V and 8 bases at J, with 16 bases between the two ends. CDR1 KGHSH and CDR2 LQKENI come from the germline V gene. The CDR3 DNA reads as TGTGCCAGCTCACCACCGGTTAATGTAGGAGAGGAAGCTTTCTTT. It specifies CASSPPVNVGEEAFF. The full variable domain, rest sourced from reference TRBV18 and TRBJ1-1, is NAGVMQNPRHLVRRRGQEARLRCSPMKGHSHVYWYRQLPEEGLKFMVYLQKENIIDESGMPKERFSAEFPKEGPSILRIQQVVRGDSAAYFCASSPPVNVGEEAFFGQGTRLTVV.

The chain joins TRBV30 to TRBJ1-2; D unclear. CDR3 length: 14 amino acids. V gave up 2 bases and J gave up 4 bases, with 14 bases separating them. In germline, CDR1 is GTSNPN, CDR2 SVGIG (reference sequence). DNA of the CDR3: TGTGCCTGGAGTTTGGGCTCGGCGGGCTATGGCTACACCTTC. Translation gives CAWSLGSAGYGYTF.

J is TRBJ2-2 and V is TRBV4-2; 7 bases line up with TRBD2. The CDR3 sequence is 16 residues long. V shed 4 bases, J shed 7 bases, and the junction held 12 bases outside the gene matches. CDR1 LGHNA and CDR2 YNFKEQ come from the germline V gene. This chain's CDR3 is CASSPKIAGVIGELFF. DNA of the CDR3: TGTGCCAGCAGCCCGAAGATCGCGGGGGTTATCGGGGAGCTGTTTTTT.

The CDR3 loop is CASSAGEGNQPQHF. CDR3 nucleotide sequence: TGTGCTAGTTCAGCAGGGGAAGGCAATCAGCCCCAGCATTTT. The rearrangement links TRBV12-5 to TRBJ1-5, with D tentatively TRBD1 (6 bases). Between the trimmed V and J ends, which lost 8 bases and 2 bases, there was a span of 13 bases. Germline-derived CDR1 and CDR2 are LGHNT and FRNRAP. The CDR3 is 14 residues long.

The rearrangement links TRBV5-1 to TRBJ2-7, with 10 bases aligning to TRBD1. The junction had 9 bases not matched to a gene; V was cut back by 4 bases and J by 5 bases. The CDR3 loop spans 15 amino acids. Per germline, CDR1 SGHRS and CDR2 YFSETQ. CDR3 protein: CASSLTQGQGNEQYF. The DNA of the CDR3 is TGCGCCAGCAGCCTCACCCAGGGACAGGGGAACGAGCAGTACTTC.

The CDR3 here is CASSLDGRGSVEQYF. The CDR3 DNA follows: TGCGCCAGCAGCTTGGACGGCAGGGGGTCGGTTGAGCAGTACTTC. This chain uses TRBV5-1 with TRBJ2-7; 7 bases align to TRBD1. This CDR3 has 15 residues. Germline CDR1 and CDR2: SGHRS and YFSETQ. The V segment lost 0 bases and the J segment 7 bases; nucleotides outside the gene matches: 10. The complete variable domain, with remaining parts taken from reference TRBV5-1 and TRBJ2-7, reads KAGVTQTPRYLIKTRGQQVTLSCSPISGHRSVSWYQQTPGQGLQFLFEYFSETQRNKGNFPGRFSGRQFSNSRSEMNVSTLELGDSALYLCASSLDGRGSVEQYFGPGTRLTVT.

The rearrangement joins TRBV5-1 to TRBJ2-7; 7 bases are shared with TRBD1. The CDR3 is made up of 13 amino acids. The germline V gene encodes CDR1 SGHRS and CDR2 YFSETQ. The V segment lost 0 bases and the J segment 7 bases; nucleotides outside the gene matches: 4. In nucleotides, the CDR3 is TGCGCCAGCAGCTTGGCCGGGACAGAAGAGCAGTACTTC. It yields the protein CASSLAGTEEQYF.

The chain joins TRBV7-3 to TRBJ2-5, with TRBD2 identical over 8 bases. Germline V lookup: CDR1 SGHTA, CDR2 FQGTGA. The CDR3 length is 16 residues. Trimming took 5 bases from V and 5 from J; bases not matched to a gene: 13. CDR3 in DNA: TGTGCCAGCAGCCTGGGGACGGGAGGGCCGGGTGAGACCCAGTACTTC. Residues: CASSLGTGGPGETQYF.